The clone carrying this TCR beta chain showed up just once. Its target is unknown. This entry comes from a study of tumor-infiltrating lymphocytes in primary liver carcinoma. It was unsorted whole blood that yielded blood RNA, and germline DNA was also extracted. An approximately 4-milliliter peripheral blood sample was collected before surgery. Making TCR beta cDNA involved 400 to 600 ng total RNA and a constant-region primer. Library construction for TCR beta comprised three nested multiplex PCR rounds performed with slightly modified ARM-PCR. TCRdb analysed the multiplex PCR reads with MiXCR anew, one entry per CDR3 protein. The table lists about 320,000 distinct CDR3 sequences, 60% to 80% of them singletons. Study-wide results and limits: The 250 largest clones made up significantly more of tumor than blood repertoires (p = 0.039).

The sequence came from a man aged 35-49 years with primary liver carcinoma and hepatitis B virus infection. The specimen sequenced was peripheral blood.

The chain's CDR3 is CASSHPTAGHEEYF. The DNA for the CDR3 is TGTGCCAGCAGCCACCCTACAGCAGGCCACGAAGAGTACTTC. This chain links TRBV4-2 with TRBJ2-7, with no clear D. V lost 3 bases and J 11 bases, leaving 20 bases between the germline ends. This CDR3 is built from 14 residues. Germline CDR1 LGHNA, CDR2 YNFKEQ.